This T cell receptor beta chain was obtained from a study of cytomegalovirus exposure and HLA in healthy donors. Findings and limits, study-wide: For most subjects, TCR beta sequences were reported to predict HLA-A and HLA-B alleles with accuracy. Most likely, a cluster of highly shared sequence variants arose as a sequencing artifact. In vitro confirmation showed a few CMV-associated chains to be CMV antigen specific. It was shown in a later analysis that HLA-associated TCR beta chains were more clonally expanded than other, equally common chains.

Researchers ran the PCR with 60 Vbeta and 13 Jbeta primers. Repertoires were generated with immunoSEQ multiplex PCR, while TCRdb's copy carries only in-frame clones and drops some. Recorded for this sample: about 160,000 clones. Details on this clone: Its antigen is currently unknown.

This CDR3 comprises 13 residues. Germline-derived CDR1 and CDR2 are SNHLY and FYNNEI. The V gene is TRBV2, the J gene TRBJ2-5, with 10 nucleotides matching TRBD1. The J call may not be correct, given that the DNA end is closer to TRBJ2-7. The origin of this receptor is a woman between 55 and 75 years old in good health and CMV-seronegative. Sequences were obtained from PBMCs. CDR3 in DNA: TGTGCCAGCAGTAGACAGGGGGCCAACGAGCAGTACTTC. Translated, it gives CASSRQGANEQYF.